This T cell receptor beta chain was captured in a study of blood T cell repertoires in COVID-19 (dated by TCRdb to the early 2020s). Regarding the research as a whole: The collaborator samples originated in the United States, Italy and Spain and spanned the acute and convalescent phases of COVID-19. Deeply sampled blood TCRbeta repertoires from subjects exposed to, actively infected with, or recovered from COVID-19 were included in the dataset. The prospective study material was composed of cDNA or gDNA derived from T cells, B-cell-depleted T cells, or PBMCs. The samples were drawn from the first 160 participants of the ongoing ImmuneRACE study and from about 1,200 subjects provided by 6 global collaborators. Sample metadata almost always included a de-identified subject ID, COVID-19 status, age in years and sex. The repertoires were released in a freely available public database meant as a resource for research on the immune response to SARS-CoV-2. Where HLA class I and class II types were available, the types were taken from metadata supplied by the sample provider, not from assay-based typing. Overall study results and their limits: How much clinical and demographic metadata was included differed by source and by participant, and the metadata was provided uncurated.

Details on this clone: The specificity of this receptor is unknown. Per-nucleotide qualities are absent, and no much larger clonotype sits a single base away.

TCRbeta CDR3 regions were amplified from genomic DNA using the immunoSEQ Assay, a bias-controlled multiplex PCR. Under the source paper's analysis protocol: Within the assay, amplification of reference gene primers was used to estimate how many nucleated cells each sample contained. Sequence reads were collapsed and filtered to measure the absolute abundance of every unique TCRbeta CDR3 rearrangement. For each sample, productive Simpson clonality was calculated by taking the square root of Simpson's diversity index across productive rearrangements. TCRdb limited this immuneACCESS table to in-frame rearrangements with V and J called. A share of clones is missing; checked studies link under half to unresolved V genes, and the rest is unexplained. V and J calls plus clone size are reproduced from that table; the DNA served to infer D and trimming. The sample table lists some 200,000 clones, under 90% of them with a count of one. The biggest ten clones account for roughly a tenth of the sample.

In Seattle, one collaborating source enrolled patients while the infection was active and tracked those patients longitudinally over the course of disease. Whole blood was collected in K2EDTA tubes by collaborating institutions according to the institutions' own protocols. For TCRbeta analysis, collaborators shipped samples as frozen whole blood, isolated PBMCs, or DNA extracted from either of those sample types. The sequencing input was peripheral blood. The receptor comes from a woman older than 75 with COVID-19, enrolled during active disease.

The sequenced DNA: TGTGCCAGCAGTTTGGTCAGGGCTGGAAACACCATATATTTT. Translated, this is CASSLVRAGNTIYF. The sequence joins TRBV28 to TRBJ1-3; perhaps TRBD1 is the D gene, with 5 bases matching. Looking up the germline V gene yields CDR1 MDHEN and CDR2 SYDVKM. V and J lose 3 bases and 2 bases, and a span of 8 bases separates them. Including cysteine and phenylalanine, the CDR3 has 14 amino acids. CDR3 DNA only is kept here, 42 bases in frame from base 1.